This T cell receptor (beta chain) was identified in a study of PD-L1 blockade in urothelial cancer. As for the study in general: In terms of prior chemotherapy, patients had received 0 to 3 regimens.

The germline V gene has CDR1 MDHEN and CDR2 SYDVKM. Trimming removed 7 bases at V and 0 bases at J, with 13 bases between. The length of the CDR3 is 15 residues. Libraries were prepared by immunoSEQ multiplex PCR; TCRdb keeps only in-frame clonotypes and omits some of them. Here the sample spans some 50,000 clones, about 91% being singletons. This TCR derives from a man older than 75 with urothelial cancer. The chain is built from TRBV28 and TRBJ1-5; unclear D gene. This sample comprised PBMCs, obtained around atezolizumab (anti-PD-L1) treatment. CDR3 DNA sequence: TGTGCCAGCAAGATCCGGGGATATAGCAATCAGCCCCAGCATTTT. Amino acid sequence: CASKIRGYSNQPQHF.